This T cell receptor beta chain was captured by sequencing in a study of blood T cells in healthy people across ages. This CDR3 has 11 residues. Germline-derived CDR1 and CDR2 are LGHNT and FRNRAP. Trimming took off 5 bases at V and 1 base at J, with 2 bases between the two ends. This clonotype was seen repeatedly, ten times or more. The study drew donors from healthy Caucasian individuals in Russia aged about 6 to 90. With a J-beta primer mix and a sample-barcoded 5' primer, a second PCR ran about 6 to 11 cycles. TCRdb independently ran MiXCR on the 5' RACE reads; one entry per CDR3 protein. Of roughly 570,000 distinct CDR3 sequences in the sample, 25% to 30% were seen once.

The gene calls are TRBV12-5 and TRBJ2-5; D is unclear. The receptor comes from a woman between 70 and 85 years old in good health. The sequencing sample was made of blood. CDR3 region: CASGTQETQYF. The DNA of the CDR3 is TGTGCTAGTGGTACCCAAGAGACCCAGTACTTC.